The following is a T cell receptor beta chain sequence with its context. This clone showed up just a few times. This clone's antigen is unknown. Base qualities are not at hand, and no much larger clone is one base apart. Each donor gave one peripheral blood draw, averaging about 120 mL, which was collected into heparinised tubes. Naive, central memory, regulatory and stem cell-like memory CD4+ T cells were sorted on a BD FACSAria II using a panel including CD45RO, CCR7, CD25, CD127, CD95 and CD27. A purity above 95% was achieved for all sorted populations. Right away, PBMCs were isolated by Lymphoprep density gradient centrifugation and were stained directly, with no culture step. To minimize batch effects, samples were stained and sorted in pairs, one healthy donor with one patient per experiment. The sample belongs to a study of beta chain features in type 1 diabetes (dated by TCRdb to 2017 to 2018). Describing the broader study: Patients and healthy donors did not differ in mean age, gender distribution, total cell number or subset yield. Naive and central memory subsets were obtained from all 30 or so donors, but regulatory and stem cell-like memory subsets were isolated from only 8 patients and 8 healthy donors. The study compared TCRB repertoires of sorted circulating CD4+ T cell subsets between recently diagnosed type 1 diabetes patients and matched healthy donors. Across all samples, around 99 million sorted cells were examined, and cell number per subset correlated strongly with RNA yield.

All of the isolated RNA was reverse transcribed with the High Capacity cDNA Reverse Transcription Kit, so expressed TCRB transcripts were sequenced. Deep immunoSEQ sequencing was applied to naive, central memory and regulatory T cell samples, giving an average of about 3.6 million total reads per sample. Sorted cells were lysed in RLT buffer and RNA was extracted with DNase-treated RNeasy Micro or Mini kits, depending on cell number. To prevent cross-contamination, each cell subset was processed individually, whereas patient and healthy donor samples were processed jointly. TCRB sequences were amplified from cDNA with the immunoSEQ multiplex PCR, producing 87-bp fragments spanning the CDR3 region. The amplicons were sequenced using the Illumina HiSeq platform. In the paper's pipeline: Synthetic template baselines were used to correct PCR bias computationally, reads within Hamming distance 2 were collapsed, and singletons that could not be merged were discarded. By aligning reads against IMGT, V, D and J genes, CDR3 length, and insertions or deletions at six rearrangement sites were assigned. Clonotype counts were normalized to sorted cell number within each subset before computing true diversity and Gini coefficients with the tcR R package. The overlap coefficient, calculated on TCRB nucleotide sequences, was used to measure repertoire sharing. As a proxy for the pre-selection repertoire, out-of-frame TCRB sequences from naive cells were analyzed. TCRdb obtained this table from immuneACCESS and retained in-frame rearrangements with V and J assigned. These tables miss some clones; where compared with another copy, unresolved V genes account for less than half of the shortfall, and the remainder is unexplained. V and J calls and clone size are given by that table; D and trimming were obtained from the DNA. The sample records about 640,000 clones, over 10% of which are singletons. The top ten clonotypes cover roughly 0.11% of the sample.

General study outcomes and caveats: Type 1 diabetes patients showed a moderate but significant shortening of TCRB CDR3 length in all four CD4+ subsets. Naive, central memory and regulatory TCRB repertoires appeared to be more alike among patients than among healthy donors. Sequencing cDNA rather than genomic DNA could over-represent highly expressing activated cells, although activation and CD3 levels did not differ between groups. At VDJ recombination sites, type 1 diabetes patients had fewer insertions and more deleted nucleotides, which implies abnormalities in thymic rearrangement. Shorter templates might have been favored by PCR, but patient and control samples were amplified and corrected together, so both groups would have been affected equally by any skew. Because small numbers of individuals were included in the HLA sub-analyses, any influence of HLA type on TCRB rearrangement was left unresolved.

Spanning cysteine to phenylalanine, the CDR3 consists of 13 amino acids. CDR3 DNA only is kept here, 39 bases in frame from base 1. Between the V and J ends, shortened by 2 bases and 4 bases respectively, the junction contains 8 bases. For CDR1 and CDR2, the germline V gene (reference sequence) lists LNHDA and SQIVND. The sequence was obtained from a man aged 25-45 years with type 1 diabetes. This receptor chain uses TRBV19 and TRBJ2-5, with TRBD1 perhaps the D gene, on 5 matching bases. The sample was naive CD4+ T cells from blood. This sample's cell subset or site label indicates: true naive CD4+ T cells. The CDR3 region: CASSITGAETQYF. The base sequence is TGTGCCAGTAGTATAACAGGAGCAGAGACCCAGTACTTC.